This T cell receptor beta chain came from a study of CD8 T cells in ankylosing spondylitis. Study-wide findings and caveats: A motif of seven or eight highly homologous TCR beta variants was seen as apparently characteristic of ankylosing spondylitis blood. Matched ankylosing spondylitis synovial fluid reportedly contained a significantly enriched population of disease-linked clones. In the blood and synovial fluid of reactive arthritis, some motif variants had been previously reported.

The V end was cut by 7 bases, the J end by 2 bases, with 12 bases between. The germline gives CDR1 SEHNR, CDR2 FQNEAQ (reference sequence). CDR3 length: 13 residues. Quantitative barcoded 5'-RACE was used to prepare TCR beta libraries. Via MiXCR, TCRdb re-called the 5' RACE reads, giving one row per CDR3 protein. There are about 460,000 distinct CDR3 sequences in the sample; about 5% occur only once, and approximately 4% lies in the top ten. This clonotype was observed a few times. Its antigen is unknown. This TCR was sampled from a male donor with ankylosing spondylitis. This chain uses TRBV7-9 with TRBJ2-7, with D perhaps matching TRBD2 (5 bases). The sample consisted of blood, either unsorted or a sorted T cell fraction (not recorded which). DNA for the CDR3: TGTGCCAGCACCGTTACAGCGGCCTACGAGCAGTACTTC. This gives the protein CASTVTAAYEQYF. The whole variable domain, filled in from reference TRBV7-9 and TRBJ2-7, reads DTGVSQNPRHKITKRGQNVTFRCDPISEHNRLYWYRQTLGQGPEFLTYFQNEAQLEKSRLLSDRFSAERPKGSFSTLEIQRTEQGDSAMYLCASTVTAAYEQYFGPGTRLTVT.